Given below is one TCR beta chain in context. Clones were sequenced by immunoSEQ multiplex PCR, and TCRdb holds only the in-frame ones, with some missing. The sample carries 90,000 to 150,000 clones, approximately 70% recorded once. The source of the sample is a study of shared clonotypes between healthy human individuals. The CDR3 is made up of 16 amino acids. CDR1 and CDR2 from the germline V gene are MNHEY and SVGAGI. Trimming stripped 2 bases from V and 5 bases from J, with 18 bases between. This clonotype was obtained from a woman aged 30 to 39 in good health. Sequencing was carried out using memory CD8+ T cells sorted from blood. Noted subset: CD45RO+ cells pooled with CCR7-negative TemRA cells. The V and J genes are TRBV6-5 and TRBJ1-1; the D gene is possibly TRBD1 (5 bases). The CDR3 spells CASSYATGTGGTEAFF. Here the CDR3 DNA reads TGTGCCAGCAGTTACGCGACGGGGACCGGGGGTACTGAAGCTTTCTTT.